A single count supports the clone carrying this T cell receptor (beta chain). The target antigen is unknown. This sample was taken from a study of cytomegalovirus exposure and HLA in healthy donors. About the study: The study's early data release held some 85 million unique TCRs from HLA-typed donors.

Findings of the study overall: Overall, under 200 TCR beta chains were annotated as cytomegalovirus-associated. TCR beta chain V- and J-gene trimming was linked, in a later analysis, to a missense variant in DCLRE1C.

The PCR employed 60 Vbeta primers together with 13 Jbeta primers. Original data processing: The count from a later analysis was 70 million to 85 million unique TCR beta chains, 9 million to 12 million of them shared. Profiling relied on immunoSEQ multiplex PCR, and the TCRdb table lists in-frame clones only, not all of them. V, J and clone size are those of that table, while D and trimming were read from the DNA. This table holds about 140,000 clones, approximately 79% found once. Germline-derived CDR1 and CDR2 are MNHEY and SVGAGI. The CDR3 consists of 16 residues. Trimming took off 0 bases at V and 0 bases at J, with 10 bases between the two ends.

Material for sequencing was PBMCs. This chain links TRBV6-5 with TRBJ2-3; perhaps TRBD2 as D (5 bases). This receptor was obtained from a man aged 50 to 59 in good health and CMV-seropositive. This CDR3 is CASSYSSGSSTDTQYF. CDR3 bases: TGTGCCAGCAGTTACTCAAGCGGATCTAGCACAGATACGCAGTATTTT.